This TCR beta chain is drawn from a study of CD8 T cells in Susac syndrome. Looking at the study overall: Sequencing included Susac syndrome patients, about six of them with active disease and under 10 in remission.

Sequencing targeted TCR beta in T cells from blood (CD8+ and CD4+). cDNA came from about 0.5 to 1 ug RNA primed by random hexamers. TCRdb processed the immunoSEQ multiplex PCR reads anew with MiXCR; each CDR3 protein has one entry. The repertoire includes fewer than 200,000 distinct CDR3 sequences, about 91% of them detected once, and over 0.075% sits in the top ten. The germline V gene has CDR1 SGHVS and CDR2 FQNEAQ. The CDR3 is 17 amino acids. Unmatched junction bases numbered 4, after V lost 1 base and J lost 0 bases. V is TRBV7-8 and J is TRBJ2-1; 9 bases agree with TRBD2. This TCR was sampled from a human donor with Susac syndrome. Specimen: CD4+ T cells from PBMCs. The CDR3 is CASSLGRGGPSYNEQFF. The CDR3 DNA sequence: TGTGCCAGCAGCTTAGGGCGGGGGGGCCCCTCCTACAATGAGCAGTTCTTC.